These T cell receptor beta chains were read from a single sample in a study of technical replicates of blood from several donors. Clones were read by immunoSEQ multiplex PCR, and TCRdb kept only the in-frame ones, dropping some. The repertoire holds about 83,000 clones, with over 90% as singletons. Specimen: T cells isolated from PBMCs. Receptor source: a human donor in good health. CDR3s include the opening cysteine and the closing phenylalanine or tryptophan. The order of the fields is V gene, J gene, D gene, clone size, CDR3 protein, CDR3 DNA. The D gene is left open where the match is weak. Rows may omit the clone size; those that give it use once, few, many or a size class.

TRBV18	TRBJ1-3	NA	NA	CASSPSLYLHTIYF	TGTGCCAGCTCTCCTAGCTTGTATTTGCACACCATATATTTT
TRBV28	TRBJ2-2	NA	NA	CASSLPAGYTGELFF	TGTGCCAGCAGCCTACCGGCAGGGTACACCGGGGAGCTGTTTTTT
TRBV28	TRBJ2-1	TRBD2	few	CASRASASGTANEQFF	TGTGCCAGCAGAGCCAGTGCTAGCGGGACGGCGAATGAGCAGTTCTTC
TRBV5-1	TRBJ1-1	NA	NA	CASSPGFTEAFF	TGCGCCAGCAGCCCGGGATTCACTGAAGCTTTCTTT
TRBV2	TRBJ1-1	NA	NA	CASSEQGVGTEAFF	TGTGCCAGCAGCGAACAGGGCGTGGGGACTGAAGCTTTCTTT
TRBV6-5	TRBJ2-2	NA	NA	CASSYGGTAGELFF	TGTGCCAGCAGTTACGGGGGGACCGCCGGGGAGCTGTTTTTT
TRBV9	TRBJ2-7	TRBD1	NA	CASSAGTGLYEQYF	TGTGCCAGCAGCGCCGGGACAGGGCTCTACGAGCAGTACTTC
TRBV2	TRBJ2-7	TRBD2	NA	CASLSGGYEQYF	TGTGCCAGCCTTTCCGGGGGGTACGAGCAGTACTTC
TRBV27	TRBJ2-1	NA	NA	CASSLSAQRALNEQFF	TGTGCCAGCAGTTTATCGGCCCAGCGGGCCCTCAATGAGCAGTTCTTC
TRBV2	TRBJ2-3	NA	NA	CASSDPKGSVDTQYF	TGTGCCAGCAGTGACCCGAAGGGGTCTGTGGATACGCAGTATTTT
TRBV5-1	TRBJ2-2	TRBD1	NA	CASSLTPDRGFGELFF	TGCGCCAGCAGCTTGACCCCGGACAGGGGTTTCGGGGAGCTGTTTTTT
TRBV19	TRBJ1-1	NA	NA	CASSIIDRKNTEAFF	TGTGCCAGTAGTATAATCGACAGAAAGAACACTGAAGCTTTCTTT
TRBV5-1	TRBJ2-5	NA	NA	CASSLALSQETQYF	TGCGCCAGCAGCTTGGCCTTGTCCCAAGAGACCCAGTACTTC
TRBV27	TRBJ2-2	NA	NA	CASSSHFPGELFF	TGTGCCAGCAGTTCCCACTTTCCCGGGGAGCTGTTTTTT
TRBV13	TRBJ2-3	TRBD2	NA	CASSSWTSGASTDTQYF	TGTGCCAGCAGCAGCTGGACTAGCGGGGCTAGCACAGATACGCAGTATTTT
TRBV7-9	TRBJ1-1	TRBD1	NA	CASSKQGAGVNTEAFF	TGTGCCAGCAGCAAACAGGGGGCAGGGGTGAACACTGAAGCTTTCTTT
TRBV7-2	TRBJ1-4	NA	NA	CASSPSARADEKLFF	TGTGCCAGCAGCCCTTCCGCGCGTGCGGATGAAAAACTGTTTTTT
TRBV5-4	TRBJ2-1	TRBD1	NA	CASSLVSWTGGKDEQFF	TGTGCCAGCAGCTTGGTTTCTTGGACAGGGGGCAAAGATGAGCAGTTCTTC
TRBV15	TRBJ1-1	NA	NA	CATSREQGSWSTEAFF	TGTGCCACCAGCAGAGAACAGGGATCGTGGAGCACTGAAGCTTTCTTT
TRBV7-2	TRBJ2-7	NA	NA	CASSLFDEQYF	TGTGCCAGCAGCTTGTTCGACGAGCAGTACTTC
TRBV7-6	TRBJ2-3	TRBD2	NA	CASSLGSGRSTDTQYF	TGTGCCAGCAGCTTAGGTAGCGGGAGAAGCACAGATACGCAGTATTTT
TRBV2	TRBJ1-5	NA	NA	CASSEERDSNQPQHF	TGTGCCAGCAGTGAAGAGCGGGACAGCAATCAGCCCCAGCATTTT
TRBV19	TRBJ2-1	NA	NA	CASSGGGQAFNEQFF	TGTGCCAGTAGTGGGGGGGGACAGGCTTTCAATGAGCAGTTCTTC
TRBV5-1	TRBJ2-1	TRBD2	NA	CASSLGLAGTNEQFF	TGCGCCAGCAGCTTGGGACTAGCGGGTACCAATGAGCAGTTCTTC
TRBV18	TRBJ1-1	NA	few	CASSPSSEEAFF	TGTGCCAGCTCACCATCGTCAGAAGAAGCTTTCTTT
TRBV28	TRBJ2-2	TRBD2	NA	CASSLGGGRLSGELFF	TGTGCCAGCAGTTTAGGGGGCGGGAGGTTGTCCGGGGAGCTGTTTTTT
TRBV6-1	TRBJ2-5	NA	once	CASSELDRQYF	TGTGCCAGCAGTGAATTAGACAGGCAGTACTTC
TRBV13	TRBJ2-7	NA	NA	CASSLGTRTLQHEQYF	TGTGCCAGCAGCTTAGGGACACGTACGCTTCAGCACGAGCAGTACTTC
TRBV5-1	TRBJ2-5	TRBD2	NA	CASSSQRGPWAQYF	TGCGCCAGCAGCTCTCAGCGGGGGCCATGGGCCCAGTACTTC
TRBV29-1	TRBJ2-7	NA	NA	CSVGTYRDREQYF	TGCAGCGTTGGCACTTACAGGGATCGCGAGCAGTACTTC
TRBV5-5	TRBJ1-1	NA	NA	CASSRPGTMNTEAFF	TGTGCCAGCAGCCGCCCCGGAACTATGAACACTGAAGCTTTCTTT
TRBV6-5	TRBJ1-1	NA	few	CASSKKSLMNTEAFF	TGTGCCAGCAGTAAGAAGAGCCTCATGAACACTGAAGCTTTCTTT
TRBV7-9	TRBJ2-7	TRBD1	NA	CASSLWQGQVHEQYF	TGTGCCAGCAGCTTATGGCAAGGACAGGTCCACGAGCAGTACTTC
TRBV6-1	TRBJ1-1	NA	NA	CASSTFAMNTEAFF	TGTGCCAGCAGTACTTTCGCCATGAACACTGAAGCTTTCTTT
TRBV28	TRBJ2-7	TRBD1	NA	CASSWDTTGTGYYEQYF	TGTGCCAGCAGTTGGGACACAACCGGGACAGGATACTACGAGCAGTACTTC
TRBV5-6	TRBJ1-2	TRBD1	once	CASSLRTGGYGYTF	TGTGCCAGCAGCCTGCGGACAGGGGGCTATGGCTACACCTTC
TRBV5-4	TRBJ2-1	TRBD2	NA	CASSLVAGGLLYNEQFF	TGTGCCAGCAGCTTGGTAGCGGGGGGACTCCTCTACAATGAGCAGTTCTTC
TRBV2	TRBJ2-3	NA	NA	CASSDGGDVRDTQYF	TGTGCCAGCAGTGATGGCGGAGATGTACGAGATACGCAGTATTTT
TRBV6-5	TRBJ1-2	NA	NA	CASSYSYRDPAGGYTF	TGTGCCAGCAGTTACTCGTACCGGGATCCGGCGGGTGGCTACACCTTC
TRBV6-5	TRBJ2-2	NA	NA	CASRTGHFLGELFF	TGTGCCAGCAGGACGGGACACTTTCTGGGGGAGCTGTTTTTT
TRBV5-4	TRBJ2-7	TRBD2	NA	CASSVGLAGVPSREQYF	TGTGCCAGCAGCGTTGGACTAGCGGGAGTGCCGAGTCGAGAGCAGTACTTC
TRBV28	TRBJ2-7	NA	NA	CASSSGDMGDSLPGEQYF	TGTGCCAGCAGTTCTGGGGACATGGGGGATAGCCTGCCGGGCGAGCAGTACTTC
TRBV11-2	TRBJ2-3	TRBD2	NA	CASSFLAGGTDTQYF	TGTGCCAGCAGCTTCCTAGCGGGGGGCACAGATACGCAGTATTTT
TRBV5-4	TRBJ2-7	NA	NA	CASSRDSNEQYF	TGTGCCAGCAGCCGGGACTCTAACGAGCAGTACTTC
TRBV27	TRBJ2-1	TRBD2	NA	CASSTAGVLDEQFF	TGTGCCAGCAGTACAGCGGGAGTCTTGGATGAGCAGTTCTTC
TRBV28	TRBJ2-7	NA	NA	CASSLVAGYEQYF	TGTGCCAGCAGTTTAGTGGCGGGATACGAGCAGTACTTC
TRBV28	TRBJ2-7	NA	NA	CASRAGGYSYEQYF	TGTGCCAGCAGGGCCGGCGGTTACTCCTACGAGCAGTACTTC
TRBV25-1	TRBJ2-1	NA	NA	CASSDLWQFF	TGTGCCAGCAGTGACCTGTGGCAGTTCTTC
TRBV4-1	TRBJ2-2	TRBD2	NA	CASSQPQLAQNTGELFF	TGCGCCAGCAGCCAACCCCAACTAGCGCAGAACACCGGGGAGCTGTTTTTT
TRBV4-1	TRBJ1-6	NA	few	CASSQELSQGVRNSPLHF	TGCGCCAGCAGCCAAGAATTAAGTCAGGGCGTCCGTAATTCACCCCTCCACTTT
TRBV5-8	TRBJ2-4	TRBD2	NA	CASSPAAGTLAKNIQYF	TGTGCCAGCAGCCCCGCAGCGGGGACGCTAGCCAAAAACATTCAGTACTTC